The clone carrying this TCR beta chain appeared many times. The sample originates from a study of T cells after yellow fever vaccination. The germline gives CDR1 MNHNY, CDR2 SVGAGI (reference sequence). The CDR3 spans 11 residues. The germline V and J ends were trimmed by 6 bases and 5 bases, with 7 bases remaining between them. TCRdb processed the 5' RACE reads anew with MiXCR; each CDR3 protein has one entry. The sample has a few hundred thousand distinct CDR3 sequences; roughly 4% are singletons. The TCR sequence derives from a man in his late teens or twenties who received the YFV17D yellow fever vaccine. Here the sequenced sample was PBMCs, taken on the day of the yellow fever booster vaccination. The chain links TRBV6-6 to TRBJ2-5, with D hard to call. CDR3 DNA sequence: TGTGCCAGCAGGAAAGGGGAGACCCAGTACTTC. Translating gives CASRKGETQYF.